The clone carrying this T cell receptor beta chain has ten or more counts. Looked up from germline, CDR1 is SGHDT and CDR2 is YYEEEE. The length of the CDR3 is 15 residues. Germline trimming cut 5 bases from V and 4 bases from J; bases unmatched to any gene: 6. These data come from a study of neurological immune-mediated disorders. From the 5' RACE reads, TCRdb called clonotypes with MiXCR, one entry per CDR3 protein. Of about 59,000 distinct CDR3 sequences in the sample, under 30% were seen once. Documented time point: technical triplicate 2. V is TRBV5-6 and J is TRBJ2-6, with TRBD1 matching over 7 bases. This receptor was obtained from a man aged 60-69 years with HTLV-1-associated myelopathy (HAM/TSP). Specimen: PBMCs. The CDR3 is CASRSGGSGANVLTF. As DNA, the CDR3 is TGTGCCAGCAGATCAGGGGGATCCGGGGCCAACGTCCTGACTTTC. Filled out from reference TRBV5-6 and TRBJ2-6, the complete variable domain reads DAGVTQSPTHLIKTRGQQVTLRCSPKSGHDTVSWYQQALGQGPQFIFQYYEEEERQRGNFPDRFSGHQFPNYSSELNVNALLLGDSALYLCASRSGGSGANVLTFGAGSRLTVL.